A selection of T cell receptor beta chains follows, all from one sample in a study of control samples from healthy donors and cancer patients. The table came from immunoSEQ multiplex PCR; TCRdb's copy has only in-frame clones and leaves some out. Counted here are fewer than 200,000 clones, around 90% occurring once; the ten biggest clones make up 1.2% to 1.5%. The sequenced material came from blood. The receptor set was obtained from a woman aged 50 to 60 in good health. Each CDR3 is given with its conserved first and last residue. The D gene is left open where the match is weak. Some rows have no size entry. The others give once, few or many, or a class for an expanded clone.

D gene | clone size | J gene | V gene | CDR3 DNA | CDR3 protein
NA | NA | TRBJ2-1 | TRBV2 | TGTGCCAGCAGTGTGGGGGGAAGGTACAATGAGCAGTTCTTC | CASSVGGRYNEQFF
TRBD1 | NA | TRBJ1-2 | TRBV2 | TGTGCCAGCAGACAGGGACAGCCAAACTATGGCTACACCTTC | CASRQGQPNYGYTF
TRBD2 | NA | TRBJ2-7 | TRBV18 | TGTGCCAGCTCACCGGGACTAGCACTCTCCTACGAGCAGTACTTC | CASSPGLALSYEQYF
NA | NA | TRBJ2-3 | TRBV5-4 | TGTGCCAGCAGTAGCGGCACAGATACGCAGTATTTT | CASSSGTDTQYF
TRBD1 | once | TRBJ1-1 | TRBV28 | TGTGCCAGCAGTTACCGACAGGGGGAATGGAGATACACTGAAGCTTTCTTT | CASSYRQGEWRYTEAFF
NA | NA | TRBJ1-2 | TRBV12-3/TRBV12-4 | TGTGCCAGCTCTCAGGGCGGGGAACGCTACACCTTC | CASSQGGERYTF
NA | NA | TRBJ1-1 | TRBV7-9 | TGTGCCAGCAGCTTACCGTCGACTGAAGCTTTCTTT | CASSLPSTEAFF
NA | NA | TRBJ1-3 | TRBV4-2 | TGTGCCAGCAGCCAAGGCCCGAGCTCTGGAAACACCATATATTTT | CASSQGPSSGNTIYF
NA | NA | TRBJ2-3 | TRBV3-1/TRBV3-2 | TGTGCCAGCAGCACAATAGCAGATACGCAGTATTTT | CASSTIADTQYF
TRBD1 | NA | TRBJ2-5 | TRBV27 | TGTGCCAGCAGTTTAACGGGGACAGGGGGAGAGACCCAGTACTTC | CASSLTGTGGETQYF
NA | NA | TRBJ1-4 | TRBV25-1 | TGTGCCAGCAGTGAAGTACAGGGAGCCTTTAATGAAAAACTGTTTTTT | CASSEVQGAFNEKLFF
NA | NA | TRBJ1-2 | TRBV29-1 | TGCAGCGTTGGAATAGGGGGCTATGGCTACACCTTC | CSVGIGGYGYTF
NA | NA | TRBJ1-4 | TRBV9 | TGTGCCAGCAGCGGGCGGGACAACTCCCCTTCAACTAATGAAAAACTGTTTTTT | CASSGRDNSPSTNEKLFF
NA | few | TRBJ1-5 | TRBV2 | TGTGCCAGCACTGCTAGCGGAGGGGTGAGTCAGCCCCAGCATTTT | CASTASGGVSQPQHF
NA | few | TRBJ1-5 | TRBV7-3 | TGTGCCAGCAGCGTCGACAACAATCAGCCCCAGCATTTT | CASSVDNNQPQHF
NA | once | TRBJ1-1 | TRBV27 | TGTGCCACGGGTAGGGGGTCCACTGAAGCTTTCTTT | CATGRGSTEAFF
TRBD1 | NA | TRBJ2-2 | TRBV6-6 | TGTGCCAGCAGTTTGAACAGGGGCGCCGGGGAGCTGTTTTTT | CASSLNRGAGELFF
NA | NA | TRBJ1-1 | TRBV5-1 | TGCGCCAGCAGCTTGGACAGGGCTCGGAACACTGAAGCTTTCTTT | CASSLDRARNTEAFF
TRBD2 | once | TRBJ2-5 | TRBV5-1 | TGCGCCAGCAGCTTCGGGACTAGCGGGGGAGAGACCCAGTACTTC | CASSFGTSGGETQYF
NA | NA | TRBJ2-5 | TRBV5-1 | TGCGCCAGCAGAACCGGGGCCACCCAAGAGACCCAGTACTTC | CASRTGATQETQYF
TRBD2 | NA | TRBJ2-7 | TRBV5-4 | TGTGCCAGCAGCTTGGGACCGAGCGGGAGGACTCTATACGAGCAGTACTTC | CASSLGPSGRTLYEQYF
NA | NA | TRBJ1-4 | TRBV7-2 | TGTGCCAGCAGCTTAGGGTCCTCGACTAATGAAAAACTGTTTTTT | CASSLGSSTNEKLFF
NA | NA | TRBJ2-7 | TRBV11-3 | TGTGCCAGCAGCCTCCAGTACTTC | CASSLQYF
NA | NA | TRBJ2-1 | TRBV9 | TGTGCCAGCAGCGAGGGAGACAGAATCTACAATGAGCAGTTCTTC | CASSEGDRIYNEQFF
NA | NA | TRBJ2-7 | TRBV3-1/TRBV3-2 | TGTGCCAGCAGCCAAAAGGGGGGTTGGGGCGAGCAGTACTTC | CASSQKGGWGEQYF
NA | NA | TRBJ2-3 | TRBV6-2/TRBV6-3 | TGTGCCAGCAGTGGACAACACAGAGCTACGCAGTATTTT | CASSGQHRATQYF
NA | NA | TRBJ1-1 | TRBV6-5 | TGTGCCAGCAGTTACTCTCCAGGGCGCCCCGGAGCTTTCTTT | CASSYSPGRPGAFF
NA | NA | TRBJ1-5 | TRBV4-3 | TGCGCCAGCAGCCAAGATCTCATAGGACAGAGCAATCAGCCCCAGCATTTT | CASSQDLIGQSNQPQHF
TRBD1 | few | TRBJ1-4 | TRBV5-1 | TGCGCCAGCAGCTTAGGGACAGTTACTAATGAAAAACTGTTTTTT | CASSLGTVTNEKLFF
NA | NA | TRBJ1-1 | TRBV4-3 | TGCGCCAGCAGCCAAGGGGGGGTTGATGAAGCTTTCTTT | CASSQGGVDEAFF
NA | NA | TRBJ1-5 | TRBV6-5 | TGTGCCAGCAAGAGACAGGATCAGCCCCAGCATTTT | CASKRQDQPQHF
NA | NA | TRBJ1-2 | TRBV30 | TGTGCCAGGGGGGGGGAAGGCTACACCTTC | CARGGEGYTF
TRBD1 | NA | TRBJ2-2 | TRBV5-4 | TGTGCCAGCCAGGGCGGGACAGGGATTACCGGGGAGCTGTTTTTT | CASQGGTGITGELFF
TRBD1 | once | TRBJ1-2 | TRBV5-6 | TGTGCCAGCAGCCCGGGACAGAACTATGGCTACACCTTC | CASSPGQNYGYTF
NA | NA | TRBJ1-6 | TRBV5-1 | TGCGCCAGCAGCTTAGACGGGGGAGGATGGGGTTCACCCCTCCACTTT | CASSLDGGGWGSPLHF
NA | NA | TRBJ2-3 | TRBV11-1 | TGTGCCAGCAGCTTAGCGTATACAGATACGCAGTATTTT | CASSLAYTDTQYF
TRBD1 | once | TRBJ1-4 | TRBV19 | TGTGCCAGTAGTATAGACCAGGGGGCGTATCGTCGTGGAATTGAAAAACTGTTTTTT | CASSIDQGAYRRGIEKLFF
TRBD1 | NA | TRBJ2-7 | TRBV18 | TGTGCCAGCTCCCGATCGGGACAGGGGTACGAGCAGTACTTC | CASSRSGQGYEQYF
NA | NA | TRBJ2-2 | TRBV7-2 | TGTGCCAGCAGCTTAGAAGCGGAAATCGGGGAGCTGTTTTTT | CASSLEAEIGELFF
NA | NA | TRBJ1-3 | TRBV28 | TGTGCCAGCAGTGAGTCCGGGACCGCCGGAAACACCATATATTTT | CASSESGTAGNTIYF
NA | NA | TRBJ2-7 | TRBV11-3 | TGTGCCAGCAGCTTAGGGCCACCCGTCTACGAGCAGTACTTC | CASSLGPPVYEQYF
NA | few | TRBJ2-7 | TRBV3-1/TRBV3-2 | TGTGCCAGCAGCCAAACCAGACAGAGCTCCTACGAGCAGTACTTC | CASSQTRQSSYEQYF
TRBD2 | NA | TRBJ2-1 | TRBV10-3 | TGTGCCATCAGTGAGTCGGATGGGACTAGCCTCCACAATGAGCAGTTCTTC | CAISESDGTSLHNEQFF
NA | NA | TRBJ2-5 | TRBV15 | TGTGCCACCAGCAGAGGGACGTTGGGGTTCCAAGAGACCCAGTACTTC | CATSRGTLGFQETQYF
TRBD1 | NA | TRBJ2-7 | TRBV14 | TGTGCCAGCAGGAGACAGGGGGTTTACGAGCAGTACTTC | CASRRQGVYEQYF
NA | once | TRBJ2-5 | TRBV5-1 | TGCGCCAGCAGCTTGGCCGGGACATTACAAGAGACCCAGTACTTC | CASSLAGTLQETQYF
TRBD1 | NA | TRBJ2-7 | TRBV2 | TGTGCCAGCAGGCGGACAGGACTGACCTACGAGCAGTACTTC | CASRRTGLTYEQYF
TRBD2 | NA | TRBJ2-5 | TRBV3-1/TRBV3-2 | TGTGCCAGCAGCCCAAGGACTAGAATAGAGACCCAGTACTTC | CASSPRTRIETQYF
NA | NA | TRBJ1-2 | TRBV24-1 | TGTGCCACCAGTGATTACCTTAACTATGGCTACACCTTC | CATSDYLNYGYTF
TRBD2 | NA | TRBJ2-1 | TRBV7-2 | TGTGCCACCCTCCCCCGCGGGGCGGGAGAGGTGGGCAATGAGCAGTTCTTC | CATLPRGAGEVGNEQFF
TRBD1 | NA | TRBJ1-4 | TRBV2 | TGTGCCAGCTCCGATACACCGGGACAGGGAGGGAAACTGTTTTTT | CASSDTPGQGGKLFF
NA | NA | TRBJ2-5 | TRBV29-1 | TGCAGCGTTGAAGAGGGGCCCTGGCTGGGGGAGACCCAGTACTTC | CSVEEGPWLGETQYF
TRBD2 | NA | TRBJ2-3 | TRBV5-5 | TGTGCCAGCAGCTTGGCCGGGGGGGCCGATACGCAGTATTTT | CASSLAGGADTQYF
NA | NA | TRBJ2-3 | TRBV25-1 | TGTGCCAGCAGACCCCCGCCCCCGGGGGCAGATACGCAGTATTTT | CASRPPPPGADTQYF
TRBD1 | NA | TRBJ2-3 | TRBV19 | TGTGCCAGTAGTATATCTCAACTAGGGGGCACGCCATTTAGCCCAGATACGCAGTATTTT | CASSISQLGGTPFSPDTQYF
NA | few | TRBJ1-1 | TRBV19 | TGTGCCAGTACACCCGGGTCTCTAAACACTGAAGCTTTCTTT | CASTPGSLNTEAFF
NA | NA | TRBJ1-2 | TRBV13 | TGTGCCAGCAGCACCGGGAGGCAGGCCCTGGGAGGCTACACCTTC | CASSTGRQALGGYTF
TRBD2 | NA | TRBJ2-1 | TRBV29-1 | TGCAGCGTTGAACTAGCGGGGTTACGTGAGCAGTTCTTC | CSVELAGLREQFF
NA | NA | TRBJ1-3 | TRBV6-2/TRBV6-3 | TGTGCCAGCAGTTACGCCCACTCTGGAAACACCATATATTTT | CASSYAHSGNTIYF
NA | few | TRBJ1-4 | TRBV5-4 | TGTGCCAGCAGCTTGACAGCAACTAATGAAAAACTGTTTTTT | CASSLTATNEKLFF